This TCR beta chain comes out of a study of cytomegalovirus exposure and HLA in healthy donors. Background on the study: Some 87 million unique TCRs from HLA-typed donors were held in an early release of data.

General study results and limits: Clonal expansion was found to be greater in HLA-associated TCR beta chains than in equally common others in a later analysis. An Asian-associated ancestry cluster reportedly showed fewer N-insertions than the approximately 690-donor mean in a later analysis.

The germline V gene has CDR1 SGHRS and CDR2 YFSETQ. The CDR3 totals 16 residues. V lost 2 bases, J lost 2 bases, and 3 bases stayed unmatched. The donors comprised healthy bone marrow donors. This clone was found a few times. Its matching antigen is unknown. PCR was performed using 60 Vbeta and 13 Jbeta primers. The table came from immunoSEQ multiplex PCR; TCRdb's copy has only in-frame clones and leaves some out. Here the sample spans some 120,000 clones, approximately 80% being singletons. The TCR sequence derives from a man over 45 in good health and CMV-seronegative. The sequenced material came from PBMCs. V and J are TRBV5-1 and TRBJ2-2, with 10 bases matching TRBD1. CDR3: CASSFDRGQNTGELFF. For the CDR3, the DNA is TGCGCCAGCAGCTTTGACAGGGGGCAAAACACCGGGGAGCTGTTTTTT.